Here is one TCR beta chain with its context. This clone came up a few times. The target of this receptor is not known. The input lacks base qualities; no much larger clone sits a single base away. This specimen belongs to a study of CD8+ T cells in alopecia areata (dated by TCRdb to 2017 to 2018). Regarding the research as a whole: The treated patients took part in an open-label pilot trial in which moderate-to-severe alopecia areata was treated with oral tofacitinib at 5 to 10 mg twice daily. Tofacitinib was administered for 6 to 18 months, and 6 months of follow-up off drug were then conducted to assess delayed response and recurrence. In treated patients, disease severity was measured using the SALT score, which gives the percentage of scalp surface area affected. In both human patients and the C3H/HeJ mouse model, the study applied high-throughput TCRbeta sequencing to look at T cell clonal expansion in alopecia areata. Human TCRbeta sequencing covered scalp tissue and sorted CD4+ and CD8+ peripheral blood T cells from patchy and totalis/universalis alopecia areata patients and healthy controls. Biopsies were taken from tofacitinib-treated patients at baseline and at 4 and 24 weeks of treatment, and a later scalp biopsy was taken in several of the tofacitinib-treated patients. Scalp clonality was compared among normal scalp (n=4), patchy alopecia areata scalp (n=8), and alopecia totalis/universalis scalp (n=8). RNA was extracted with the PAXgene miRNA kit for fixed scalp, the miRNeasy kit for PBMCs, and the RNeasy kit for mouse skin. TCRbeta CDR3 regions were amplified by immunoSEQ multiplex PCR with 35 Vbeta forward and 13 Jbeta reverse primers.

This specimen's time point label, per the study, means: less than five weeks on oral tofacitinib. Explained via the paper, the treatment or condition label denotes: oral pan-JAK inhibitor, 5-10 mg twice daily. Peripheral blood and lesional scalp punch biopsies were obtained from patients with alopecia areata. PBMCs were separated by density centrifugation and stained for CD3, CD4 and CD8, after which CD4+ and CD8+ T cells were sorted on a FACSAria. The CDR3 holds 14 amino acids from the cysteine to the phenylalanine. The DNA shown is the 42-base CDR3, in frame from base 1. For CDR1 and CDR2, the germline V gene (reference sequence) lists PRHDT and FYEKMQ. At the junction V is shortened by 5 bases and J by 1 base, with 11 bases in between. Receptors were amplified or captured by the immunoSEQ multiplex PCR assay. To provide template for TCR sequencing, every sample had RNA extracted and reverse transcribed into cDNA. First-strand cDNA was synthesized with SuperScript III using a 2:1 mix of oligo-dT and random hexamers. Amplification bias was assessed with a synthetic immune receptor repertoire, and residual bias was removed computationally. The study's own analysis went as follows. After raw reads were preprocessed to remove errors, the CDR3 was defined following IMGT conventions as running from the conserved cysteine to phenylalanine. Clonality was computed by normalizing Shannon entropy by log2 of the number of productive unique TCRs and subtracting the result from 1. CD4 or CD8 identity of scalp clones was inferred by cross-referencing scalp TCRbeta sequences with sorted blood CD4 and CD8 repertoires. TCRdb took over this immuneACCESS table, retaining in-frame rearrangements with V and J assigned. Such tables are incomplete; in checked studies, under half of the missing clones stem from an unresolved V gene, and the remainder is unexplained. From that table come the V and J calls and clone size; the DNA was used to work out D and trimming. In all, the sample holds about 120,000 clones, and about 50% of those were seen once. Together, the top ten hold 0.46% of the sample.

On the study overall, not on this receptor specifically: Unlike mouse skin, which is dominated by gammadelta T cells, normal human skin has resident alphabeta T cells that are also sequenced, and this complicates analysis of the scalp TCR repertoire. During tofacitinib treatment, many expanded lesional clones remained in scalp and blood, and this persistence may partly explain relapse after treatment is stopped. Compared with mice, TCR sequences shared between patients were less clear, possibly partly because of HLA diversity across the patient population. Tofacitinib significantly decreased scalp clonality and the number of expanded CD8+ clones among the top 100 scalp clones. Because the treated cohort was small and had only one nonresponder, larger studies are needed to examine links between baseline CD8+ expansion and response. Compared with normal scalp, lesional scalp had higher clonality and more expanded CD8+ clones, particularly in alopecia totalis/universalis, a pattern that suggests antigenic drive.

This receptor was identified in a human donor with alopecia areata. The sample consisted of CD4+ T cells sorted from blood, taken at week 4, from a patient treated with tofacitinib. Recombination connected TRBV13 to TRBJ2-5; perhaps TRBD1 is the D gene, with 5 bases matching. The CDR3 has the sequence CASSPPDSQETQYF. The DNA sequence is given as TGTGCCAGCAGCCCCCCCGACAGCCAAGAGACCCAGTACTTC.